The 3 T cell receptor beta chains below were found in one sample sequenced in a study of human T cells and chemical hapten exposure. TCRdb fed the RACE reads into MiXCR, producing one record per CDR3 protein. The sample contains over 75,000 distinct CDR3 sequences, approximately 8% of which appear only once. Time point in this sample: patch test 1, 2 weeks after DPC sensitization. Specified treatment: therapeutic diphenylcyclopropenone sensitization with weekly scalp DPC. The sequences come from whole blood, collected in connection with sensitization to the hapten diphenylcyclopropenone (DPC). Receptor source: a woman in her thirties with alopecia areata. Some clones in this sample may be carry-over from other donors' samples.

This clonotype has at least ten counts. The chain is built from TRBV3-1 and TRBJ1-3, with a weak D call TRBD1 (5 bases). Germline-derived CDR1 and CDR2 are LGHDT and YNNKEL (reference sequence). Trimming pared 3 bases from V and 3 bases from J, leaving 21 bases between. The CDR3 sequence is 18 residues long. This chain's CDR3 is CASSQMRGPSVFGNTIYF. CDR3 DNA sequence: TGTGCCAGCAGCCAGATGCGGGGACCCTCCGTTTTTGGAAACACCATATATTTT.

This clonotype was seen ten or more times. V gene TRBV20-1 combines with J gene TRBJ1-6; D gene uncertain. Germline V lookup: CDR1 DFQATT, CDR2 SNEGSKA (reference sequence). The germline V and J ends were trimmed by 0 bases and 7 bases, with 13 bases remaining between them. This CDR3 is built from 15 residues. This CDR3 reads CSAREWARPNSPLHF. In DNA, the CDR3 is TGCAGTGCTAGAGAGTGGGCCAGACCAAATTCACCCCTCCACTTT.

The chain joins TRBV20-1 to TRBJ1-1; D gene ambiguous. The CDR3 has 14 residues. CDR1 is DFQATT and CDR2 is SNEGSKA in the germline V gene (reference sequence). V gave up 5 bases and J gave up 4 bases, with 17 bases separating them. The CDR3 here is CSAASSSAGTEAFF. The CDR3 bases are TGCAGTGCTGCCTCGTCCTCCGCCGGCACTGAAGCTTTCTTT.